These T cell receptor delta chains were read from a single sample in a study of gamma-delta chains in newborns, infants, children. TCRdb processed the reads again with the CATT caller. The top ten clones hold 20% to 30% of a sample with approximately 1,200 delta-chain clones, more than 3.5% of them seen once. Source material: blood. The receptors here all came from a child who was a newborn, infant or young child, either healthy, febrile or measles-vaccinated (not recorded which). The CDR3 runs from the conserved cysteine through the conserved F or W. D genes are given only for firm matches. Where a row states a size, it is once, few, many or the class of an expanded clone; other rows omit it.

j_call: TRDJ1
v_call: TRDV1
clone_size: .
d_call: TRDD3
cdr3_aa: CALGELRMGIGDKLIF
cdr3_nt: TGTGCTCTTGGGGAACTACGAATGGGGATAGGGGATAAACTCATCTTT

j_call: TRDJ1
v_call: TRDV1
clone_size: large
d_call: .
cdr3_aa: CALGELFSSVRADKLIF
cdr3_nt: TGTGCTCTTGGGGAACTTTTTTCCTCCGTACGGGCCGATAAACTCATCTTT

j_call: TRDJ1
v_call: TRDV2
clone_size: few
d_call: .
cdr3_aa: CAYDTMSRFSRLFGKLIF
cdr3_nt: TGTGCCTATGACACCATGAGTCGATTCTCACGCTTATTCGGTAAACTCATCTTT

j_call: TRDJ1
v_call: TRDV1
clone_size: large
d_call: .
cdr3_aa: CALGELAPSYTDKLIF
cdr3_nt: TGTGCTCTTGGGGAACTTGCCCCCTCGTACACCGATAAACTCATCTTT

j_call: TRDJ1
v_call: TRDV2
clone_size: few
d_call: .
cdr3_aa: CACDAAPVGRDKHTDKLIF
cdr3_nt: TGTGCCTGTGACGCCGCTCCCGTTGGGCGCGATAAGCACACCGATAAACTCATCTTT

j_call: TRDJ1
v_call: TRDV2
clone_size: .
d_call: TRDD3
cdr3_aa: CACDAILGDTDKLIF
cdr3_nt: TGTGCCTGTGACGCCATACTGGGGGATACCGATAAACTCATCTTT

j_call: TRDJ1
v_call: TRDV1
clone_size: large
d_call: TRDD3
cdr3_aa: CALGTGGPTDKLIF
cdr3_nt: TGTGCTCTTGGTACTGGGGGACCCACCGATAAACTCATCTTT

j_call: TRDJ3
v_call: TRDV2
clone_size: few
d_call: TRDD3
cdr3_aa: CACDTGRPGGYATWDTRQMFF
cdr3_nt: TGTGCCTGTGACACTGGACGACCTGGGGGATACGCCACCTGGGACACCCGACAGATGTTTTTC

j_call: TRDJ3
v_call: TRDV2
clone_size: large
d_call: .
cdr3_aa: CACDTRLGSWDTRQMFF
cdr3_nt: TGTGCCTGTGACACTCGGTTGGGATCCTGGGACACCCGACAGATGTTTTTC

j_call: TRDJ3
v_call: TRDV3
clone_size: .
d_call: .
cdr3_aa: CAFPGGLSSWDIRKMFF
cdr3_nt: TGTGCCTTTCCCGGGGGCCTTAGCTCCTGGGACATCCGAAAGATGTTTTTC

j_call: TRDJ1
v_call: TRDV1
clone_size: large
d_call: TRDD3
cdr3_aa: CALGGPTGGSRNTDKLIF
cdr3_nt: TGTGCTCTTGGGGGTCCTACTGGGGGATCCCGGAACACCGATAAACTCATCTTT

j_call: TRDJ1
v_call: TRDV1
clone_size: few
d_call: .
cdr3_aa: CALGESLPHIGGHSYTDKLIF
cdr3_nt: TGTGCTCTCGGGGAGAGCCTCCCCCACATTGGGGGTCATTCGTACACCGATAAACTCATCTTT

j_call: TRDJ3
v_call: TRDV2
clone_size: hyperexpanded
d_call: .
cdr3_aa: CACDPIGWDTRQMFF
cdr3_nt: TGTGCCTGTGACCCGATAGGCTGGGACACCCGACAGATGTTTTTC

j_call: TRDJ1
v_call: TRDV3
clone_size: large
d_call: TRDD3
cdr3_aa: CASPRSWGIRYTDKLIF
cdr3_nt: TGTGCCTCCCCACGTTCCTGGGGGATACGATACACCGATAAACTCATCTTT

j_call: TRDJ2
v_call: TRDV2
clone_size: few
d_call: TRDD3
cdr3_aa: CACDTGRLGDRKGNLTAQLFF
cdr3_nt: TGTGCCTGTGACACCGGTCGACTGGGGGATAGAAAGGGGAATCTGACAGCACAACTCTTCTTT

j_call: TRDJ3
v_call: TRDV2
clone_size: large
d_call: .
cdr3_aa: CACVSCTGSSWDTRQMFF
cdr3_nt: TGTGCCTGTGTCTCGTGTACTGGAAGCTCCTGGGACACCCGACAGATGTTTTTC

j_call: TRDJ2
v_call: TRDV1
clone_size: large
d_call: TRDD3
cdr3_aa: CALGEGVKRPGNWGAAQLFF
cdr3_nt: TGTGCTCTTGGGGAAGGAGTAAAGCGTCCCGGCAACTGGGGTGCAGCACAACTCTTCTTT

j_call: TRDJ1
v_call: TRDV1
clone_size: large
d_call: TRDD2
cdr3_aa: CALGEGLPTVGDTDKLIF
cdr3_nt: TGTGCTCTTGGGGAAGGCCTTCCTACGGTGGGGGACACCGATAAACTCATCTTT

j_call: TRDJ2
v_call: TRDV2
clone_size: few
d_call: TRDD3
cdr3_aa: CACDILGDTAQLFF
cdr3_nt: TGTGCCTGTGACATACTGGGGGATACAGCACAACTCTTCTTT

j_call: TRDJ1
v_call: TRDV1
clone_size: few
d_call: TRDD3
cdr3_aa: CALGEDIWVPSPLLGDTLRPSPLTDKLIF
cdr3_nt: TGTGCTCTTGGGGAAGACATTTGGGTACCATCACCTTTACTGGGGGATACGCTAAGACCATCCCCCCTCACCGATAAACTCATCTTT

j_call: TRDJ1
v_call: TRAV29/DV5
clone_size: large
d_call: TRDD3
cdr3_aa: CAASATGGIRDKLIF
cdr3_nt: TGTGCAGCAAGCGCGACGGGGGGGATAAGAGATAAACTCATCTTT

j_call: TRDJ1
v_call: TRDV2
clone_size: hyperexpanded
d_call: TRDD3
cdr3_aa: CACDRGIRTDKLIF
cdr3_nt: TGTGCCTGTGACAGGGGGATACGCACCGATAAACTCATCTTT

j_call: TRDJ3
v_call: TRDV2
clone_size: hyperexpanded
d_call: TRDD3
cdr3_aa: CACDTGAGGYQSWDTRQMFF
cdr3_nt: TGTGCCTGTGACACCGGGGCTGGGGGATACCAGTCCTGGGACACCCGACAGATGTTTTTC

j_call: TRDJ1
v_call: TRDV1
clone_size: .
d_call: TRDD3
cdr3_aa: CALGELSFFPVLGDLNTDKLIF
cdr3_nt: TGTGCTCTTGGGGAACTTTCTTTTTTCCCCGTACTGGGGGATTTGAACACCGATAAACTCATCTTT

j_call: TRDJ1
v_call: TRDV1
clone_size: large
d_call: TRDD3
cdr3_aa: CALGSLLNPGINNTDKLIF
cdr3_nt: TGTGCTCTTGGGTCCTTGTTAAATCCGGGGATAAACAACACCGATAAACTCATCTTT

j_call: TRDJ1
v_call: TRDV2
clone_size: hyperexpanded
d_call: TRDD3
cdr3_aa: CACDRRDTGDTDKLIF
cdr3_nt: TGTGCCTGTGACCGCCGAGATACTGGGGATACTGATAAACTCATCTTT

j_call: TRDJ1
v_call: TRDV1
clone_size: large
d_call: TRDD3
cdr3_aa: CALGEPLSRLGVKNTDKLIF
cdr3_nt: TGTGCTCTTGGGGAACCTCTTTCCCGACTGGGGGTTAAGAACACCGATAAACTCATCTTT

j_call: TRDJ1
v_call: TRDV1
clone_size: large
d_call: TRDD2
cdr3_aa: CALGEPPYFLLHHKLIF
cdr3_nt: TGTGCTCTTGGGGAACCTCCCTACTTCCTACTCCATCATAAACTCATCTTT

j_call: TRDJ1
v_call: TRDV1
clone_size: medium-sized
d_call: .
cdr3_aa: CALGGTYGGVGGGLTDKLIF
cdr3_nt: TGTGCTCTTGGGGGGACCTACGGAGGGGTAGGTGGGGGCCTCACCGATAAACTCATCTTT

j_call: TRDJ1
v_call: TRDV1
clone_size: large
d_call: TRDD3
cdr3_aa: CALGERELWGILDTDKLIF
cdr3_nt: TGTGCTCTTGGGGAACGGGAATTGTGGGGGATACTGGACACCGATAAACTCATCTTT

j_call: TRDJ1
v_call: TRDV1
clone_size: few
d_call: .
cdr3_aa: CALGELTSSSSNLVLEEKADRLIF
cdr3_nt: TGTGCTCTTGGGGAACTAACCTCCTCTTCCTCTAATTTGGTACTGGAAGAAAAAGCCGATAGACTCATCTTT